The present T cell receptor (beta chain) was sequenced within a study of blood T cell repertoires in COVID-19. Overall study: PBMCs, B-cell-depleted T cells, or T cells were the source of the cDNA or gDNA that made up the material.

The CDR3 runs to 13 residues. From germline, CDR1 is KGHSH and CDR2 LQKENI. V lost 8 bases, J lost 7 bases, and 12 bases lay in between. Seattle's enrolled individuals joined amid active infection and were then monitored longitudinally. Sequenced by immunoSEQ multiplex PCR; TCRdb stores in-frame clones only, minus some. The data show around 310,000 clones, more than 80% seen once. The chain carries TRBV18 and TRBJ1-6; no clear D. The sequenced sample consisted of peripheral blood. The clonotype originates from a woman under 40 with COVID-19, enrolled during active disease. The CDR3 DNA reads as TGTGCCAGCGGCCAGGATTTAAATTCACCCCTCCACTTT. This translates into CASGQDLNSPLHF.